Listed below are T cell receptor beta chains from one sample, sequenced in a study of spatial heterogeneity in lung cancer. Via MiXCR, TCRdb re-called the 5' RACE reads, giving one row per CDR3 protein. The table has about 2,100 distinct CDR3 sequences, roughly 8.7% seen once. This material consisted of normal lung tissue next to the tumor, taken at surgery. These receptor sequences come from a female donor with early-stage non-small cell lung cancer. Both conserved end residues are part of each CDR3. Each record gives: clone size, V gene, J gene, D gene, CDR3 protein, CDR3 DNA. A D gene is named only where the DNA matches it firmly. For some rows the clone size is stated as once, few or many, or as a class when expanded; others skip it.

medium-sized	TRBV4-3	TRBJ2-2	TRBD1	CASSPDRGNTGELFF	TGCGCCAGCAGCCCTGACAGGGGTAACACCGGGGAGCTGTTTTTT
medium-sized	TRBV29-1	TRBJ2-7	TRBD2	CSVVGGGALREQYF	TGCAGCGTTGTTGGCGGGGGGGCTCTGCGAGAGCAGTACTTC
medium-sized	TRBV29-1	TRBJ2-7	TRBD1	CSVDPGQGSYEQYF	TGCAGCGTCGACCCGGGACAGGGCTCCTACGAGCAGTACTTC
medium-sized	TRBV2	TRBJ2-3	TRBD2	CASSRLAPGTDTQYF	TGTGCCAGCAGTCGACTAGCCCCAGGCACAGATACGCAGTATTTT
medium-sized	TRBV6-5	TRBJ1-2	.	CASSYTLTGTNYGYTF	TGTGCCAGCAGTTACACCCTAACAGGGACGAACTATGGCTACACCTTC
medium-sized	TRBV11-2	TRBJ2-4	.	CASSPRSSGVAKNIQYF	TGTGCCAGCAGCCCACGCTCGTCGGGGGTAGCCAAAAACATTCAGTACTTC
large	TRBV13	TRBJ2-1	TRBD2	CASSFTGGAGDEQFF	TGTGCCAGCAGCTTCACCGGGGGGGCCGGGGATGAGCAGTTCTTC
.	TRBV7-2	TRBJ2-2	.	CASSPIFTGELFF	TGTGCCAGCAGCCCAATATTCACCGGGGAGCTGTTTTTT
medium-sized	TRBV6-6	TRBJ2-1	TRBD2	CASTPGRRGTYNEQFF	TGTGCCAGCACCCCCGGGAGGAGAGGGACCTACAATGAGCAGTTCTTC
medium-sized	TRBV7-9	TRBJ2-2	.	CASSVTKGLAGELFF	TGTGCCAGCAGCGTGACTAAAGGGTTGGCCGGGGAGCTGTTTTTT
many	TRBV7-9	TRBJ2-5	TRBD2	CASSLQSGGETQYF	TGTGCCAGCAGCTTACAATCGGGGGGAGAGACCCAGTACTTC
medium-sized	TRBV7-2	TRBJ1-1	.	CATSLWSNTEAFF	TGTGCCACAAGCCTCTGGTCGAACACTGAAGCTTTCTTT
.	TRBV5-1	TRBJ1-4	TRBD1	CSSSLGTANEKLFF	TGCTCCAGCAGCTTGGGGACAGCTAATGAAAAACTGTTTTTT
medium-sized	TRBV12-3/TRBV12-4	TRBJ2-3	.	CASSSHPTENTQYF	TGTGCCAGCAGTTCTCACCCAACTGAAAATACGCAGTATTTT
medium-sized	TRBV19	TRBJ2-7	.	CASSRMEGLAYEQYF	TGTGCCAGTAGTAGGATGGAGGGTCTGGCCTACGAGCAGTACTTC
.	TRBV10-3	TRBJ1-4	.	CAISENRDDEKLFF	TGTGCCATCAGTGAGAACAGGGATGATGAAAAACTGTTTTTT
medium-sized	TRBV29-1	TRBJ1-2	.	CSVEDTAHGYTF	TGCAGCGTTGAGGACACGGCCCATGGCTACACCTTC
medium-sized	TRBV7-3	TRBJ1-2	.	CASSPREGGGYTF	TGTGCCAGCAGCCCCCGGGAGGGGGGCGGCTACACCTTC
many	TRBV28	TRBJ2-7	.	CASSLGGYEQYF	TGTGCCAGCAGTTTAGGCGGGTACGAGCAGTACTTC
many	TRBV10-2	TRBJ2-7	.	CASSEGRTYEQYF	TGCGCCAGCAGTGAAGGGAGAACCTACGAGCAGTACTTC
.	TRBV6-6	TRBJ2-3	TRBD2	CAAGATDTQYF	TGTGCCGCGGGAGCTACAGATACGCAGTATTTT
medium-sized	TRBV2	TRBJ1-5	TRBD1	CASRAGTGGNQPQHF	TGTGCCAGCAGAGCCGGGACAGGGGGGAATCAGCCCCAGCATTTT
.	TRBV10-2	TRBJ2-5	.	CASSDVQGNSQETQYF	TGCGCCAGCAGTGATGTCCAGGGCAACTCCCAAGAGACCCAGTACTTC
.	TRBV28	TRBJ2-5	.	CASRPEAWETQYF	TGTGCCAGCAGACCCGAAGCGTGGGAGACCCAGTACTTC
medium-sized	TRBV2	TRBJ2-3	.	CARRSSTDTQYF	TGTGCCCGCCGGTCCAGCACAGATACGCAGTATTTT
medium-sized	TRBV4-3	TRBJ1-2	.	CASSQDRGPYGYTF	TGCGCCAGCAGCCAAGACAGGGGTCCCTATGGCTACACCTTC
medium-sized	TRBV5-1	TRBJ2-5	TRBD1	CASSLGSGTGETQYF	TGCGCCAGCAGCTTGGGTTCCGGGACAGGAGAGACCCAGTACTTC
medium-sized	TRBV7-9	TRBJ2-5	TRBD1	CASSSSGTGLVETQYF	TGTGCCAGCAGCTCATCCGGGACAGGGTTGGTGGAGACCCAGTACTTC
once	TRBV5-6	TRBJ2-2	TRBD1	CASSRDRGNGELFF	TGTGCCAGCAGCCGGGACAGGGGAAACGGGGAGCTGTTTTTT
.	TRBV28	TRBJ2-7	.	CASSLHGEQYF	TGTGCCAGCAGTTTACACGGCGAGCAGTACTTC
medium-sized	TRBV6-6	TRBJ1-1	.	CASSGALRSSNTEAFF	TGTGCCAGCAGTGGCGCCCTCCGGAGCAGCAACACTGAAGCTTTCTTT
.	TRBV7-2	TRBJ2-5	.	CASSLVSRETQYF	TGTGCCAGCAGCTTAGTCTCTCGAGAGACCCAGTACTTC
large	TRBV5-6	TRBJ2-7	.	CASSFWGRKYEQYF	TGTGCCAGCAGCTTTTGGGGGCGGAAGTACGAGCAGTACTTC
.	TRBV7-2	TRBJ2-5	TRBD1	CASSFRTGGRETQYF	TGTGCCAGCAGCTTTCGGACAGGGGGCCGAGAGACCCAGTACTTC
.	TRBV11-2	TRBJ1-4	.	CASSFSPGPQVGEKLFF	TGTGCCAGCAGCTTTTCTCCGGGACCACAAGTGGGTGAAAAACTGTTTTTT
medium-sized	TRBV3-1	TRBJ1-3	.	CASSQGVPSGNTIYF	TGTGCCAGCAGCCAGGGGGTTCCGTCCGGAAACACCATATATTTT
large	TRBV4-1	TRBJ2-7	.	CASSQGRHEQYF	TGCGCCAGCAGCCAAGGGCGTCACGAGCAGTACTTC
medium-sized	TRBV27	TRBJ1-1	.	CASSLMGGNTEAFF	TGTGCCAGCAGTTTAATGGGGGGGAACACTGAAGCTTTCTTT
medium-sized	TRBV20-1	TRBJ2-3	TRBD2	CSARDFGGDYTDTQYF	TGCAGTGCTAGAGATTTCGGGGGGGACTACACAGATACGCAGTATTTT
large	TRBV7-9	TRBJ1-5	.	CASSPTDDQPQHF	TGTGCCAGCAGCCCGACAGATGATCAGCCCCAGCATTTT
.	TRBV28	TRBJ2-1	TRBD2	CASSLVLAGGYDEQFF	TGTGCCAGCAGTTTAGTCCTAGCGGGGGGCTACGATGAGCAGTTCTTC
medium-sized	TRBV28	TRBJ1-5	.	CASRASRAGQPQHF	TGTGCCAGCAGAGCCTCTCGGGCTGGACAGCCCCAGCATTTT
medium-sized	TRBV29-1	TRBJ2-1	.	CSVDPGFDEQFF	TGCAGCGTTGATCCGGGGTTCGATGAGCAGTTCTTC
.	TRBV4-1	TRBJ2-2	.	CASSQDLRAGELFF	TGCGCCAGCAGCCAAGATCTGAGGGCCGGGGAGCTGTTTTTT
medium-sized	TRBV10-3	TRBJ2-3	TRBD1	CAISGQGATDTQYF	TGTGCCATCAGTGGACAGGGGGCGACAGATACGCAGTATTTT
medium-sized	TRBV6-2/TRBV6-3	TRBJ2-1	.	CASSYGEINNEQFF	TGTGCCAGCAGTTACGGGGAGATAAACAATGAGCAGTTCTTC
medium-sized	TRBV7-9	TRBJ2-1	.	CASSTSGQGESSYNEQFF	TGTGCCAGCAGCACGTCCGGGCAGGGCGAAAGCTCCTACAATGAGCAGTTCTTC
medium-sized	TRBV12-3/TRBV12-4	TRBJ2-7	TRBD1	CASSPRQGGKDEQYF	TGTGCCAGCAGCCCAAGACAGGGTGGAAAAGACGAGCAGTACTTC
medium-sized	TRBV30	TRBJ1-1	TRBD1	CAWSGLGQGETEAFF	TGTGCCTGGAGTGGCCTCGGACAGGGTGAGACTGAAGCTTTCTTT
medium-sized	TRBV27	TRBJ2-7	.	CASSLSGGPYEQYF	TGTGCCAGCAGTTTATCCGGGGGCCCCTACGAGCAGTACTTC
medium-sized	TRBV5-1	TRBJ1-6	.	CASSLLTGSLNSPLHF	TGCGCCAGCAGCCTGCTGACCGGGAGTCTTAATTCACCCCTCCACTTT
medium-sized	TRBV27	TRBJ1-2	.	CASSPSGTSYGYTF	TGTGCCAGCAGTCCGTCCGGGACGAGCTATGGCTACACCTTC
medium-sized	TRBV7-9	TRBJ1-1	TRBD1	CASTPRQGGPLNPEAFF	TGTGCCAGCACCCCAAGACAGGGAGGCCCCTTAAACCCTGAAGCTTTCTTT